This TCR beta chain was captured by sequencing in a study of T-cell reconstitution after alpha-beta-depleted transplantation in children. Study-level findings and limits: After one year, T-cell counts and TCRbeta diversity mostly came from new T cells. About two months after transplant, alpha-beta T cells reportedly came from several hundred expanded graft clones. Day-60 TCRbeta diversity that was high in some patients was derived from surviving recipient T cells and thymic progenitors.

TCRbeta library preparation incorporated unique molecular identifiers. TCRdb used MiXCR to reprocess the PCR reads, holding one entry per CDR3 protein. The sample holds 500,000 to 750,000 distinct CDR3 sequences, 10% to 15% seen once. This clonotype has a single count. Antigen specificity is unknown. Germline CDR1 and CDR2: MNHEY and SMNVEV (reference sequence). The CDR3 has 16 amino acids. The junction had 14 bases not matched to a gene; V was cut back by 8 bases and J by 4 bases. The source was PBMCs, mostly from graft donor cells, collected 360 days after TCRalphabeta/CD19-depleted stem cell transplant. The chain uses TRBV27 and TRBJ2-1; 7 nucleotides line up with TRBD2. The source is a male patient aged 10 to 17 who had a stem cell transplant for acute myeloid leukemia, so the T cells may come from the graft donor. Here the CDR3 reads CASLPVGGSVYNEQFF. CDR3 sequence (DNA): TGTGCCAGCCTCCCAGTCGGCGGGAGTGTTTACAATGAGCAGTTCTTC.